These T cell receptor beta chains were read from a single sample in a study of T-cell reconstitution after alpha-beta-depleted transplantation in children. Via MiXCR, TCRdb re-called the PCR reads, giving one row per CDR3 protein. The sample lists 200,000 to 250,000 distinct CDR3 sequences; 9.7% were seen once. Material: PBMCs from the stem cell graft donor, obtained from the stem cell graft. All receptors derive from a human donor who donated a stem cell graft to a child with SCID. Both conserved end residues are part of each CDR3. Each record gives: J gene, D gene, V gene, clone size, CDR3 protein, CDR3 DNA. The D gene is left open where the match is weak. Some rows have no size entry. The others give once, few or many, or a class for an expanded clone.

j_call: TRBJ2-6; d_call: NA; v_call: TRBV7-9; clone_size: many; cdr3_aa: CASSETGSLSGANVLTF; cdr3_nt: TGTGCCAGCAGCGAAACAGGGTCCCTCTCTGGGGCCAACGTCCTGACTTTC
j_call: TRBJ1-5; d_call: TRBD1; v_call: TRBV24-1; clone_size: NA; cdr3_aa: CATSDSGTGNQPQHF; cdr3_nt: TGTGCCACCAGTGATTCGGGGACAGGGAATCAGCCCCAGCATTTT
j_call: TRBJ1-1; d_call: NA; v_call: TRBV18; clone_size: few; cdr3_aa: CASSPSGPLNTEAFF; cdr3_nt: TGTGCCAGCTCACCATCGGGACCCCTTAACACTGAAGCTTTCTTT
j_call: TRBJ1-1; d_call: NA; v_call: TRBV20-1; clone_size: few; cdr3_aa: CSARDGGGRGYTEAFF; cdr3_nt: TGCAGTGCTAGAGATGGCGGGGGAAGAGGGTACACTGAAGCTTTCTTT
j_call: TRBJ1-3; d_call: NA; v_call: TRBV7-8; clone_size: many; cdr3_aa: CASSLGQPTSGNTIYF; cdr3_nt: TGTGCCAGCAGCTTAGGACAACCAACCTCTGGAAACACCATATATTTT
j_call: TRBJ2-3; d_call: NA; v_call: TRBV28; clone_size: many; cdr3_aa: CASSLRPGRGADTQYF; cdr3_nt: TGTGCCAGCAGTTTAAGGCCAGGGCGAGGAGCAGATACGCAGTATTTT
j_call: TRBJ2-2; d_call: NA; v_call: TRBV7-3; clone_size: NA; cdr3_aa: CASSPTKGTGELFF; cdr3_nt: TGTGCCAGCAGCCCGACGAAGGGCACCGGGGAGCTGTTTTTT
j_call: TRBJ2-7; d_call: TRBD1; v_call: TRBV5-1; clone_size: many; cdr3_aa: CASRLDPGQVYGQYF; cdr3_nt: TGCGCCAGCAGATTGGACCCGGGACAGGTTTACGGGCAGTACTTC
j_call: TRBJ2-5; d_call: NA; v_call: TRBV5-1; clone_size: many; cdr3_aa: CASSLVTAALASPQYF; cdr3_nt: TGCGCCAGCAGCTTGGTAACGGCAGCTCTTGCTTCCCCCCAGTACTTC
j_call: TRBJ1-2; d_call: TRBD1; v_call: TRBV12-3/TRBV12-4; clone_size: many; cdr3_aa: CASSKTGTGTINYGYTF; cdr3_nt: TGTGCCAGCAGTAAAACCGGGACAGGGACCATCAACTATGGCTACACCTTC
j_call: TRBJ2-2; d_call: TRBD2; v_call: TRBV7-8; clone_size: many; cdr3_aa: CASSPGGTGELFF; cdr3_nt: TGTGCCAGCAGCCCCGGGGGGACCGGGGAGCTGTTTTTT
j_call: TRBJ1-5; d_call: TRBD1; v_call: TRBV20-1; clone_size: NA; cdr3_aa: CSAQTGMGFGQPQHF; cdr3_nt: TGCAGTGCCCAGACAGGGATGGGCTTTGGTCAGCCCCAGCATTTT
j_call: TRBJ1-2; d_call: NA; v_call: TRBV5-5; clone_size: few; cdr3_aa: CASSRRGGHGYTF; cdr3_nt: TGTGCCAGCAGCAGGAGGGGGGGCCATGGCTACACCTTC
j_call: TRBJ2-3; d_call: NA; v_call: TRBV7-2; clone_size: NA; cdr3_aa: CASSLFPLVGDTQYF; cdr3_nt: TGTGCCAGCAGCTTATTTCCACTAGTCGGTGATACGCAGTATTTT
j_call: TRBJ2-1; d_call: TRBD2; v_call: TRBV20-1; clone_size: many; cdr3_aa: CSARGLAFEQFF; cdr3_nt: TGCAGTGCTAGGGGACTAGCTTTTGAGCAGTTCTTC
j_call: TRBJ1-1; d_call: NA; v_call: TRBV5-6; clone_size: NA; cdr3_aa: CASMRLGTEAFF; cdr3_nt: TGTGCCAGCATGCGTTTGGGCACTGAAGCTTTCTTT
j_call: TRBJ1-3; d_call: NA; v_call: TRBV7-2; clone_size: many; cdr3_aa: CASSYSFGNTIYF; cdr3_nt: TGTGCCAGCAGCTACAGCTTTGGAAACACCATATATTTT
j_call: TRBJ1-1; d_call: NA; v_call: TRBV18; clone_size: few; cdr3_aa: CASSPSANTEAFF; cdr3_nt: TGTGCCAGCTCACCATCGGCAAACACTGAAGCTTTCTTT
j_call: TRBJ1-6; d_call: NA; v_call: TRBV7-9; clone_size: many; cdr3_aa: CASSLTSGDSPLHF; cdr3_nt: TGTGCCAGCAGCTTAACCTCAGGGGATTCACCCCTCCACTTT
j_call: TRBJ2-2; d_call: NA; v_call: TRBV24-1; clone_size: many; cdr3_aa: CATSEPTGGDTGELFF; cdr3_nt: TGTGCCACCAGTGAACCGACAGGCGGGGACACCGGGGAGCTGTTTTTT
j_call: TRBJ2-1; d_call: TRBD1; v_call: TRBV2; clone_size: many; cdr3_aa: CARQGEHTYNEQFF; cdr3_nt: TGTGCCAGACAGGGGGAACATACCTACAATGAGCAGTTCTTC
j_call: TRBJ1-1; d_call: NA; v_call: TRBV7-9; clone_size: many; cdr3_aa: CASSLPNRAGTEAFF; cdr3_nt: TGTGCCAGCAGTCTACCAAACAGGGCCGGCACTGAAGCTTTCTTT
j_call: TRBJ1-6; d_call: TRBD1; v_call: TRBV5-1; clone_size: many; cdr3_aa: CASSGGQGISYNSPLHF; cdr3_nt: TGCGCCAGCAGCGGAGGACAGGGCATCTCCTATAATTCACCCCTCCACTTT
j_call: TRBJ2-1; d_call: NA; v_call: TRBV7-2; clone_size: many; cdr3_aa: CASSFTPGNEQFF; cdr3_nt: TGTGCCAGCAGCTTTACCCCAGGCAATGAGCAGTTCTTC
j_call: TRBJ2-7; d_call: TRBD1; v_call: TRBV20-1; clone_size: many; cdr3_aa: CSASQPDRGNYEQYF; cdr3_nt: TGCAGTGCTAGCCAACCCGACAGGGGCAACTACGAGCAGTACTTC
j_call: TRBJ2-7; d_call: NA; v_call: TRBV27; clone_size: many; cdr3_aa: CASSSSKGYEQYF; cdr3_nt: TGTGCCAGCAGTTCGTCTAAGGGCTACGAGCAGTACTTC
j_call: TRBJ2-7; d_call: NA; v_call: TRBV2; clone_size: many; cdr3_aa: CASRAGFYEQYF; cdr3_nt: TGTGCCAGCAGGGCAGGATTCTACGAGCAGTACTTC
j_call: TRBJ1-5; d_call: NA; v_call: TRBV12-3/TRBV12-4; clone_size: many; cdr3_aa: CASSQDNSNQPQHF; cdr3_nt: TGTGCCAGCAGTCAAGACAATAGCAATCAGCCCCAGCATTTT
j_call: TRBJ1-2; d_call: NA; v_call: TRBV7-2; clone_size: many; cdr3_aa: CASSLSGGLYGYTF; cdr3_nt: TGTGCCAGCAGCTTATCGGGGGGGCTCTATGGCTACACCTTC
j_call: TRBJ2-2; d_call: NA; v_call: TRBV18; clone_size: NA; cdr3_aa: CASSPLGAAGELFF; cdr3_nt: TGTGCCAGCTCACCCTTAGGAGCAGCCGGGGAGCTGTTTTTT
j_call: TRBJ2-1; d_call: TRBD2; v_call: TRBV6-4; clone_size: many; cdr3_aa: CASSDSVAGGPHEQFF; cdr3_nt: TGTGCCAGCAGTGACTCGGTGGCGGGGGGGCCACATGAGCAGTTCTTC
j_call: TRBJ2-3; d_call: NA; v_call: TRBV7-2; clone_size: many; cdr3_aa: CASSLKIKTLATDTQYF; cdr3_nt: TGTGCCAGCAGCTTAAAGATAAAGACCCTTGCGACAGATACGCAGTATTTT
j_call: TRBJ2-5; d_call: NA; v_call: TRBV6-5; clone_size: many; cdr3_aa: CASSYRSTGGGKTQYF; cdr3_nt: TGTGCCAGCAGTTACCGATCGACCGGGGGTGGTAAGACCCAGTACTTC
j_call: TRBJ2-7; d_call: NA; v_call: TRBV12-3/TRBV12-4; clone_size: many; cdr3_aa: CASSFLIHEQYF; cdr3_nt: TGTGCCAGCAGTTTCCTTATCCACGAGCAGTACTTC
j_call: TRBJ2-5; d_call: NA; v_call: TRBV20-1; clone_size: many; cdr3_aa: CSAGDWHETQYF; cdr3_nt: TGCAGTGCGGGGGACTGGCATGAGACCCAGTACTTC
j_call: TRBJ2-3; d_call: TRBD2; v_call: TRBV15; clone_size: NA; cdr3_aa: CATSTNPRLAASTDTQYF; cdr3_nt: TGTGCCACCAGCACCAACCCTCGACTAGCGGCTAGCACAGATACGCAGTATTTT
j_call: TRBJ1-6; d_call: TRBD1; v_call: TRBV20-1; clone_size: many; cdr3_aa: CSARDPRTGLVTSSYNSPLHF; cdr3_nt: TGCAGTGCTAGAGATCCGCGGACAGGGCTGGTAACTAGCTCCTATAATTCACCCCTCCACTTT
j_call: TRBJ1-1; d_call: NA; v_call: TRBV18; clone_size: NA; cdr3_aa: CASSPSPGADTEAFF; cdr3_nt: TGTGCCAGCTCACCATCCCCAGGTGCTGACACTGAAGCTTTCTTT
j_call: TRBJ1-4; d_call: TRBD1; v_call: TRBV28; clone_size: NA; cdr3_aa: CASSRDSLNEKLFF; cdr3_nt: TGTGCCAGCAGTCGGGACAGCCTTAATGAAAAACTGTTTTTT
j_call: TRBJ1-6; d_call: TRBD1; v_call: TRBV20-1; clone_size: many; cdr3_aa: CSAAGTGLSLHF; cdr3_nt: TGCAGTGCAGCCGGGACAGGGTTGTCCCTCCACTTT
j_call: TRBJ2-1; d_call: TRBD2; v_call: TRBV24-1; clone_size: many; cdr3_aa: CATSDSGLAGTNEQFF; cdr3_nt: TGTGCCACCAGTGATTCGGGACTAGCGGGGACTAATGAGCAGTTCTTC
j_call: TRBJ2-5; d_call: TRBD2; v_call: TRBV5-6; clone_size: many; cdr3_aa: CASSPLARASGGVVKTQYF; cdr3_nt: TGTGCCAGCAGCCCTCTAGCTAGGGCTAGCGGGGGTGTGGTTAAGACCCAGTACTTC
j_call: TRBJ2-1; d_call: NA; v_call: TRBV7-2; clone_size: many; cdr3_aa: CASSPRRGSLGHEQFF; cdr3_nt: TGTGCCAGCAGCCCCCGAAGGGGGTCCCTGGGCCATGAGCAGTTCTTC
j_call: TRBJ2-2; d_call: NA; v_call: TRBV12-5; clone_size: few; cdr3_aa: CASGLVLEGGRTGELFF; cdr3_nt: TGTGCTAGTGGTTTGGTACTGGAGGGGGGTCGAACCGGGGAGCTGTTTTTT
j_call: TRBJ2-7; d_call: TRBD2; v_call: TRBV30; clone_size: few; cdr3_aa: CAWTPGRDSYEQYF; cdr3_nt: TGTGCCTGGACCCCCGGGAGGGATTCCTACGAGCAGTACTTC
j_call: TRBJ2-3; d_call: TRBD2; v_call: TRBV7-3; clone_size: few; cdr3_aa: CASSPRVAGSTDTQYF; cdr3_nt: TGTGCCAGCAGCCCCCGGGTAGCGGGGAGCACAGATACGCAGTATTTT
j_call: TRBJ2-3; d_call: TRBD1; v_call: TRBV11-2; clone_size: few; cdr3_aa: CASRYRTGGTDTQYF; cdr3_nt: TGTGCCAGCAGATACCGGACAGGCGGCACAGATACGCAGTATTTT
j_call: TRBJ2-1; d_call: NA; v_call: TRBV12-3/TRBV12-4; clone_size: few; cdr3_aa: CASLLGASYNEQFF; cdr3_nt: TGTGCCAGCCTCCTGGGGGCATCCTACAATGAGCAGTTCTTC
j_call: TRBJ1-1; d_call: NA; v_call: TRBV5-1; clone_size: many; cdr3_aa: CASSQVGGGGNTEAFF; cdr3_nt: TGCGCCAGCAGCCAAGTAGGGGGAGGAGGGAACACTGAAGCTTTCTTT
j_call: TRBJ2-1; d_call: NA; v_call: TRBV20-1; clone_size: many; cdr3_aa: CSARPIPYNEQFF; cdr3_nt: TGCAGTGCTAGGCCGATTCCCTACAATGAGCAGTTCTTC
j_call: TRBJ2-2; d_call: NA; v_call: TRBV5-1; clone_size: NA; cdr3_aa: CAGSYGRLNTGELFF; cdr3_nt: TGCGCCGGCAGCTATGGCAGGTTGAACACCGGGGAGCTGTTTTTT
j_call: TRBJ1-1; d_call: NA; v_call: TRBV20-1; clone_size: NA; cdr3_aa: CSAQRSGSDTEAFF; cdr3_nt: TGCAGTGCGCAGAGGTCAGGGAGCGACACTGAAGCTTTCTTT
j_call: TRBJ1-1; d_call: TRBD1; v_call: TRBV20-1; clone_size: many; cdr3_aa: CSASSGTGILLNTEAFF; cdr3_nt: TGCAGTGCTAGTTCCGGGACAGGGATATTGCTGAACACTGAAGCTTTCTTT
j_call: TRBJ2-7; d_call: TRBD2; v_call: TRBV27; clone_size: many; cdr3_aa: CASSLTGLAGTYEQYF; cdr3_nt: TGTGCCAGCAGTCTAACCGGACTAGCGGGCACCTACGAGCAGTACTTC
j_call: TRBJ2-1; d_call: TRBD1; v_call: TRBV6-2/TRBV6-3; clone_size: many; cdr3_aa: CASSYETGGYNEQFF; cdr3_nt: TGTGCCAGCAGTTACGAGACAGGGGGCTACAATGAGCAGTTCTTC
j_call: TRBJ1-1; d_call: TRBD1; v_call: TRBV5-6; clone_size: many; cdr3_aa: CASSLQGARVNTEAFF; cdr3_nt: TGTGCCAGCAGCCTACAGGGGGCCCGGGTGAACACTGAAGCTTTCTTT
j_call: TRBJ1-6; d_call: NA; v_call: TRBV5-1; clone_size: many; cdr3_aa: CASSLGQGTSPLHF; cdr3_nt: TGCGCCAGCAGCTTGGGGCAGGGGACTTCACCCCTCCACTTT